This T cell receptor (beta chain) was captured in a study of blood T cell repertoires in COVID-19. Overall study context: Sites across the United States, Italy and Spain contributed samples from acute and convalescent COVID-19. From T cells, B-cell-depleted T cells, or PBMCs came the material, which was cDNA or gDNA.

In the source study's methods: Reference gene primer amplification gave estimated nucleated cell counts. Data came from immunoSEQ multiplex PCR; TCRdb stores just in-frame clones and leaves some out. V and J calls and clone size are copied from that table; D and trimming were computed from the DNA. The data hold around 70,000 clones, with around 80% observed a single time. Trimming cost V 4 bases and J 6 bases, with 20 bases left between them. The CDR3 is made up of 15 amino acids. Germline V CDR1 and CDR2: SGHRS, YFSETQ. This clone was found once. The clonotype originates from a woman aged 80 or over with active or convalescent COVID-19. Sequencing used peripheral blood. The chain uses TRBV5-1 and TRBJ2-7, with a possible D match to TRBD2 (5 bases). The DNA for the CDR3 is TGCGCCAGCAGCCGAACGAGGGAGTATAGAAGCGAGCAGTACTTC. Amino acid sequence: CASSRTREYRSEQYF.